The following is a TCR beta chain sequence with its context. It has no known antigen specificity. No clone much larger than this one lies a single base away; base qualities are absent. To be included, a participant needed at least one PBMC sample from before ART initiation plus at least two post-ART samples. Treatment was received in the United States of America by all participants with HIV. Before DNA extraction, cryopreserved samples containing roughly 0.9-10 million PBMC were thawed and washed. At the time of the earliest PBMC sample, participants with HIV were aged between about 20 and 60 years. Per participant, PBMC samples came from 1-4 timepoints prior to ART initiation and 2-8 timepoints following ART initiation, for a median of 7 samples. For every participant, serial HIV viral load, CD4+ T-cell count, ART history and demographic data were obtained. A Qiagen kit on a QIAcube was used to extract genomic DNA from unsorted PBMC, with samples processed in batches of 12.

The data were taken from a study of long-term antiretroviral therapy in people with HIV (dated by TCRdb to between 2020 and 2023). Regarding the study in general: Collection of the earliest samples took place about a decade ahead of the 2015 WHO recommendation for immediate ART, at a time when ART was typically delayed until CD4 counts fell. A retrospective serial study tested whether ART initiation and durable HIV suppression were associated with changes in peripheral blood TRB repertoire composition and diversity. From some 27 adults with confirmed HIV infection, the cohort provided 150 to 200 cryopreserved PBMC samples, gathered serially across a mean of about six years (range 1-12). Eleven of the 30 participants with HIV were female. No cross-contamination during QIAcube processing turned up in test extractions that ran a monoclonal T-cell line alongside 33 polyclonal samples. Broad study findings and their caveats: Narrower CDR3 length ranges were observed in HIV repertoires than in controls, and an antigen-experienced repertoire with only a slight naive shift after ART was suggested by the network structure. The repertoire was dominated across all time points by expanded TRB clones identified before ART initiation, although this dominance was seen to fluctuate and to decrease in many PLHIV after ART. The samples span the years 2004 to 2017, and the ART regimens used may be less effective than current regimens. Since PBMC availability was limited, sequencing covered only the TCR beta chain, with no alpha chain pairing. Inferences about post-ART repertoire changes are limited because no data were available on ART adherence, viral resistance or therapy changes. A significant increase in TRB diversity was found to be associated with ART initiation, although TRB diversity was observed to remain significantly below that of transplant donor controls even after long-term ART. Unsorted PBMC were profiled instead of sorted CD4+ and CD8+ T cells because pre-ART samples had limited cell numbers.

Sequencing of the TRB variable region was done with the immunoSEQ hsTCRB v3.0 assay at survey level resolution. A depth of 40,000-50,000 T-cell genomes per sample was targeted for TRB sequencing. TRB libraries were pooled and sequenced on an Illumina MiSeq using a v3 150-cycle kit. The study's processing was this. Repertoire analysis ran in R within a reproducible Nextflow workflow covering QC, data transformation and analysis. Custom analyses were implemented in LymphoSeq2, an R package for AIRR-Seq data exploration. After excluding a handful of samples that yielded fewer than 5000 total TRB sequences, fewer than 200 HIV repertoires remained for analysis. Among the approximately 190 retained HIV repertoires, about 57 were collected before ART initiation and 129 after ART initiation. Each repertoire was downsampled to 5000 TRB nucleotide sequences, and summary statistics were averaged across 100 downsampling iterations. Only TRB sequences with CDR3 regions of at least seven amino acids were retained for analysis. A Shannon entropy-derived clonality score and the Gini coefficient were used to measure diversity. In repertoire networks, the top 5000 CDR3 amino acid sequences were linked whenever an edit distance of one separated two sequences. GLIPH2 predicted antigen specificity groups and MHC restriction for TRB CDR3 amino acid sequences. To flag known associations with CMV, EBV, HIV or tissue antigens, CDR3 amino acid sequences were compared against VDJdb and McPAS-TCR. Pre-ART, post-ART and control groups were compared with Wilcoxon signed-rank tests and Holm-Bonferroni correction. TCRdb's version of the immuneACCESS table is confined to in-frame rearrangements and falls short of the full clone set. An unresolved V gene accounts for under half of the shortfall where checked; the remainder is of unknown origin. For V, J and clone size, that table is used; D and trimming come from the DNA. Present in this sample are 20,000 to 25,000 clones, over 70% of which were seen just once. About 5% of the sample comes from the top ten.

The germline V gene encodes CDR1 SGHAT and CDR2 FQNNGV. V and J lose 6 bases and 2 bases, and a span of 11 bases separates them. The CDR3 runs 15 residues from the cysteine to the phenylalanine. The kept DNA is CDR3 alone, 45 bases in frame from the first base. Here the sequenced sample was unsorted PBMCs, taken 0.3 years after starting antiretroviral therapy. The TCR comes from a man aged 45-65 years with HIV. Recombination connected TRBV11-2 to TRBJ2-6; matching of 6 bases hints at TRBD2 as the D gene. In nucleotides, the sequence is TGTGCCAGCAGGCTAGCTAGCGCTGGGGCCAACGTCCTGACTTTC. Its amino acids are CASRLASAGANVLTF.